These T cell receptor beta chains were read from a single sample in a study of T-cell reconstitution after alpha-beta-depleted transplantation in children. TCRdb processed the PCR reads anew with MiXCR; each CDR3 protein has one entry. The sample carries more than 500,000 distinct CDR3 sequences, around 10% recorded once. Sequenced material: PBMCs, mostly from graft donor cells, taken 180 days after TCRalphabeta/CD19-depleted stem cell transplant. These receptors all come from a female patient between 2 and 10 years old who had a stem cell transplant for aplastic anemia, so the T cells may come from the graft donor. The CDR3 runs from the conserved cysteine through the conserved F or W. A D gene is named only where the DNA matches it firmly. Clone size is given for some rows only: seen once, a few or many times, or a class if the clone is expanded.

D: .
V: TRBV5-6
J: TRBJ1-5
size: .
CDR3: CASSRRGKGNQPQHF
DNA: TGTGCCAGCTCGCGCCGGGGGAAAGGCAATCAGCCCCAGCATTTT

D: .
V: TRBV2
J: TRBJ2-2
size: few
CDR3: CASSRGIGELFF
DNA: TGTGCCAGCAGCCGCGGGATCGGGGAGCTGTTTTTT

D: TRBD1
V: TRBV29-1
J: TRBJ1-1
size: few
CDR3: CSVARQGLGREAFF
DNA: TGCAGCGTTGCCCGACAGGGGCTAGGTCGAGAAGCTTTCTTT

D: .
V: TRBV12-3/TRBV12-4
J: TRBJ2-4
size: .
CDR3: CASSSPPGLNIQYF
DNA: TGTGCCAGCAGTTCCCCCCCAGGGTTAAACATTCAGTACTTC

D: .
V: TRBV7-9
J: TRBJ2-1
size: few
CDR3: CASSLGYSTSYNEQFF
DNA: TGTGCCAGCAGCTTAGGCTACTCTACCTCCTACAATGAGCAGTTCTTC

D: TRBD1
V: TRBV28
J: TRBJ1-1
size: .
CDR3: CASSTRQGLTLFGTEAFF
DNA: TGTGCCAGCAGTACCAGACAGGGACTAACACTTTTTGGCACTGAAGCTTTCTTT

D: .
V: TRBV9
J: TRBJ1-3
size: .
CDR3: CASSVAVRAARNTIYF
DNA: TGTGCCAGCAGCGTAGCTGTTAGGGCAGCCCGAAACACCATATATTTT

D: .
V: TRBV28
J: TRBJ1-6
size: few
CDR3: CASSGGVFYNSPLHF
DNA: TGTGCCAGCTCAGGTGGGGTCTTCTATAATTCACCCCTCCACTTT

D: .
V: TRBV4-1
J: TRBJ1-6
size: .
CDR3: CASSQEGGHGRDTLHF
DNA: TGCGCCAGCAGCCAAGAAGGTGGTCACGGACGGGACACCCTCCACTTT

D: .
V: TRBV5-6
J: TRBJ2-1
size: many
CDR3: CASSLDSYNEQFF
DNA: TGTGCCAGCAGCTTGGACAGTTACAATGAGCAGTTCTTC

D: .
V: TRBV10-3
J: TRBJ2-5
size: few
CDR3: CAIREGLVGRETQYF
DNA: TGTGCCATCAGAGAGGGGCTAGTCGGCCGAGAGACCCAGTACTTC

D: .
V: TRBV19
J: TRBJ2-2
size: many
CDR3: CASSIDWLGHSANTGELFF
DNA: TGTGCCAGTAGTATAGACTGGCTCGGACACTCCGCGAACACCGGGGAGCTGTTTTTT

D: TRBD2
V: TRBV18
J: TRBJ2-7
size: .
CDR3: CASSAGLAGLSYEQYF
DNA: TGTGCCAGCTCAGCGGGACTAGCGGGCCTCTCCTACGAGCAGTACTTC

D: TRBD1
V: TRBV7-9
J: TRBJ1-1
size: .
CDR3: CASSATGGPMNTEAFF
DNA: TGTGCCAGCAGCGCCACAGGGGGGCCCATGAACACTGAAGCTTTCTTT

D: .
V: TRBV6-2/TRBV6-3
J: TRBJ2-3
size: few
CDR3: CASSYSIFEPKAGTDTQYF
DNA: TGTGCCAGCAGTTACTCGATATTCGAGCCGAAGGCCGGGACAGATACGCAGTATTTT

D: .
V: TRBV7-7
J: TRBJ2-3
size: .
CDR3: CASSPRQANTDTQYF
DNA: TGTGCCAGCAGCCCCCGACAGGCCAACACAGATACGCAGTATTTT

D: .
V: TRBV7-3
J: TRBJ2-1
size: .
CDR3: CASSPQGSEQFF
DNA: TGTGCCAGCAGCCCCCAGGGGAGTGAGCAGTTCTTC

D: .
V: TRBV20-1
J: TRBJ2-1
size: many
CDR3: CSARGWGTLEQFF
DNA: TGCAGTGCTAGAGGGTGGGGGACACTGGAGCAGTTCTTC

D: .
V: TRBV5-6
J: TRBJ2-7
size: .
CDR3: CASSPETDTYEQYF
DNA: TGTGCCAGCAGCCCCGAGACAGATACCTACGAGCAGTACTTC

D: .
V: TRBV6-5
J: TRBJ1-5
size: few
CDR3: CASSYSGGDNQPQHF
DNA: TGTGCCAGCAGTTACTCAGGAGGCGACAATCAGCCCCAGCATTTT

D: TRBD2
V: TRBV4-3
J: TRBJ2-3
size: few
CDR3: CASSQDWSKMSSGSADTQYF
DNA: TGCGCCAGCAGCCAAGATTGGTCGAAAATGTCTAGCGGGAGCGCAGATACGCAGTATTTT

D: .
V: TRBV6-5
J: TRBJ1-1
size: .
CDR3: CASSYSRYTSNTEAFF
DNA: TGTGCCAGCAGTTACTCGAGGTACACCTCGAACACTGAAGCTTTCTTT

D: .
V: TRBV6-1
J: TRBJ1-1
size: few
CDR3: CASRSRGAWTEAFF
DNA: TGTGCCAGCAGGTCCCGGGGGGCGTGGACTGAAGCTTTCTTT

D: .
V: TRBV7-2
J: TRBJ2-3
size: few
CDR3: CASSAFGTTDTQYF
DNA: TGTGCCAGCAGCGCCTTTGGGACTACAGATACGCAGTATTTT

D: .
V: TRBV5-1
J: TRBJ2-1
size: many
CDR3: CASSSDPVDEQFF
DNA: TGCGCCAGCAGCTCTGACCCCGTGGATGAGCAGTTCTTC

D: TRBD1
V: TRBV5-6
J: TRBJ1-4
size: few
CDR3: CASSSLAGQGYEKLFF
DNA: TGTGCCAGCAGCTCTCTCGCCGGACAGGGGTATGAAAAACTGTTTTTT

D: .
V: TRBV3-1
J: TRBJ2-1
size: many
CDR3: CASSQGGRSNEQFF
DNA: TGTGCCAGCAGCCAGGGGGGTCGAAGCAATGAGCAGTTCTTC

D: .
V: TRBV9
J: TRBJ1-1
size: few
CDR3: CASSVVTNTEAFF
DNA: TGTGCCAGCAGCGTAGTCACGAACACTGAAGCTTTCTTT

D: .
V: TRBV12-3/TRBV12-4
J: TRBJ2-5
size: many
CDR3: CASSFGKTQYF
DNA: TGTGCCAGCAGTTTTGGAAAGACCCAGTACTTC

D: TRBD2
V: TRBV28
J: TRBJ2-5
size: .
CDR3: CASSRSGRAARAETQYF
DNA: TGTGCCAGCAGTCGGAGCGGGAGGGCCGCTCGAGCAGAGACCCAGTACTTC

D: .
V: TRBV20-1
J: TRBJ1-2
size: few
CDR3: CSASVVRGWIYGYTF
DNA: TGCAGTGCTAGTGTAGTCAGGGGCTGGATCTATGGCTACACCTTC

D: .
V: TRBV3-1
J: TRBJ2-3
size: few
CDR3: CASSQSNTQYF
DNA: TGTGCCAGCAGCCAGTCGAATACGCAGTATTTT

D: .
V: TRBV18
J: TRBJ1-3
size: .
CDR3: CASSPPVGLLSGNTIYF
DNA: TGTGCCAGCTCACCACCGGTGGGACTGCTCTCTGGAAACACCATATATTTT

D: .
V: TRBV30
J: TRBJ2-3
size: few
CDR3: CAWSVRARGNTQYF
DNA: TGTGCCTGGAGTGTACGGGCCCGCGGGAATACGCAGTATTTT

D: .
V: TRBV4-3
J: TRBJ2-3
size: .
CDR3: CASSHRDTATDTQYF
DNA: TGCGCCAGCAGCCACCGGGACACGGCCACAGATACGCAGTATTTT

D: .
V: TRBV12-5
J: TRBJ2-5
size: many
CDR3: CASGPTSAETQYF
DNA: TGTGCTAGTGGTCCCACCAGCGCAGAGACCCAGTACTTC

D: TRBD1
V: TRBV12-3/TRBV12-4
J: TRBJ1-2
size: few
CDR3: CASSTETGEEDYGYTF
DNA: TGTGCCAGCAGCACTGAGACAGGGGAGGAGGACTATGGCTACACCTTC

D: .
V: TRBV20-1
J: TRBJ2-1
size: .
CDR3: CSAKKGNLYNEQFF
DNA: TGCAGTGCAAAGAAGGGCAACCTTTACAATGAGCAGTTCTTC

D: TRBD2
V: TRBV29-1
J: TRBJ2-1
size: few
CDR3: CSVATGTSSYNEQFF
DNA: TGCAGCGTCGCAACCGGGACTAGTTCCTACAATGAGCAGTTCTTC

D: TRBD1
V: TRBV20-1
J: TRBJ1-5
size: .
CDR3: CSARDVRDRGENQPQHF
DNA: TGCAGTGCTAGAGATGTGAGGGACAGGGGCGAGAATCAGCCCCAGCATTTT

D: .
V: TRBV18
J: TRBJ2-7
size: .
CDR3: CASSPLLAGSSYEQYF
DNA: TGTGCCAGCTCACCACTCCTGGCGGGGAGCTCCTACGAGCAGTACTTC

D: TRBD1
V: TRBV29-1
J: TRBJ1-4
size: many
CDR3: CSVEGQGSGNEKLFF
DNA: TGCAGCGTTGAGGGACAGGGTTCCGGTAATGAAAAACTGTTTTTT

D: .
V: TRBV9
J: TRBJ2-5
size: few
CDR3: CASSAWAGNEETQYF
DNA: TGTGCCAGCAGCGCCTGGGCAGGGAATGAAGAGACCCAGTACTTC

D: TRBD1
V: TRBV25-1
J: TRBJ2-7
size: few
CDR3: CASSESGTGSSYEQYF
DNA: TGTGCCAGCAGTGAATCCGGGACAGGGAGCTCCTACGAGCAGTACTTC

D: .
V: TRBV7-3
J: TRBJ1-2
size: .
CDR3: CASSLRRTEGGYTF
DNA: TGTGCCAGCAGCTTAAGAAGGACAGAGGGCGGCTACACCTTC

D: .
V: TRBV20-1
J: TRBJ1-5
size: .
CDR3: CSASGILRNQPQHF
DNA: TGCAGTGCTTCCGGGATCCTCCGCAATCAGCCCCAGCATTTT

D: .
V: TRBV29-1
J: TRBJ2-1
size: .
CDR3: CSPESGLAHSSYNEQFF
DNA: TGCAGCCCTGAGTCGGGCCTAGCCCATAGCTCCTACAATGAGCAGTTCTTC

D: TRBD2
V: TRBV5-6
J: TRBJ2-1
size: few
CDR3: CASITTSGVGLGGNEQFF
DNA: TGTGCCAGCATCACGACTAGCGGGGTGGGGCTAGGAGGCAATGAGCAGTTCTTC

D: TRBD2
V: TRBV27
J: TRBJ2-1
size: .
CDR3: CASSISGRYNEQFF
DNA: TGTGCCAGCAGCATTAGCGGGAGGTACAATGAGCAGTTCTTC

D: .
V: TRBV5-1
J: TRBJ1-1
size: few
CDR3: CASSLRGGRGTEAFF
DNA: TGCGCCAGCAGCTTGAGGGGGGGCCGTGGGACTGAAGCTTTCTTT